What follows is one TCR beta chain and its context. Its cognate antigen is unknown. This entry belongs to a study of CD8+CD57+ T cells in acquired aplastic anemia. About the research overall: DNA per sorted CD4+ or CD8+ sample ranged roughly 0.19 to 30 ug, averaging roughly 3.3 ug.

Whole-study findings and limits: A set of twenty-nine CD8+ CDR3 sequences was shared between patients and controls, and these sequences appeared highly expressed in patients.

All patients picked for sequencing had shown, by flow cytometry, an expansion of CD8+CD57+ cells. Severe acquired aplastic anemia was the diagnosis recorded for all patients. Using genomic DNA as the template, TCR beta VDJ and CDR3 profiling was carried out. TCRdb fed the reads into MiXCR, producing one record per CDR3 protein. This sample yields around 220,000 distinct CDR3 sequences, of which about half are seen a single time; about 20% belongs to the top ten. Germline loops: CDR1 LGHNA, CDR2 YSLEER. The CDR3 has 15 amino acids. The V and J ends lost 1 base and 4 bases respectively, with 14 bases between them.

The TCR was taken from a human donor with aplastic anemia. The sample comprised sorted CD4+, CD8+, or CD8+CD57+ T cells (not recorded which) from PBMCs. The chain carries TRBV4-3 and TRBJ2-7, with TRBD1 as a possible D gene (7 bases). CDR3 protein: CASSQVRQGGYEQYF. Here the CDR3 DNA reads TGCGCCAGCAGCCAAGTGAGGCAGGGGGGATACGAGCAGTACTTC.